This entry lists 25 T cell receptor beta chains sequenced from one sample in a study of blood T cell repertoires in COVID-19. Sequencing was performed with immunoSEQ multiplex PCR; in TCRdb, only in-frame clones are kept and a portion is missing. Of about 75,000 clones in the sample, 88% were seen once. The specimen was peripheral blood. The receptors here all came from a human donor in a cohort sampled during active COVID-19.

This chain links TRBV12-3 or TRBV12-4 with TRBJ2-1; D unresolved. Trimming stripped 5 bases from V and 4 bases from J, with 3 bases between. This CDR3 comprises 11 residues. The CDR3 sequence is CASSLYNEQFF. In nucleotides, the CDR3 is TGTGCCAGCAGTCTTTACAATGAGCAGTTCTTC.

This clone has a single count. The chain links TRBV7-3 to TRBJ2-3; D is undetermined. The CDR3 has 17 residues. V dropped 5 bases and J dropped 4 bases, with 22 bases sitting between them. Germline assignment: CDR1 SGHTA and CDR2 FQGTGA. The CDR3 loop reads CASSAAPPPDFPDTQYF. In DNA, the CDR3 is TGTGCCAGCAGCGCCGCCCCTCCCCCAGATTTCCCAGATACGCAGTATTTT.

This chain joins TRBV5-4 and TRBJ2-7; D remains unclear. This CDR3 contains 15 residues. V was clipped by 1 base and J by 2 bases, with 13 bases between them. The germline CDR1 and CDR2 sequences are SGHNT and YYREEE (reference sequence). The CDR3 DNA is TGTGCCAGCAGCTTGCTTTACCGAAGCACCTACGAGCAGTACTTC. Its translation: CASSLLYRSTYEQYF.

The CDR3 loop reads CASSVGTDNSPLHF. CDR3 nucleotide sequence: TGTGCCAGCAGCGTTGGGACAGATAATTCACCCCTCCACTTT. The V and J genes are TRBV3-1 (or the pseudogene TRBV3-2) and TRBJ1-6; 7 bases agree with TRBD1. The CDR3 has 14 residues. CDR1 is LGHDT, CDR2 YNNKEL, per germline (reference sequence). V trimming: 5 bases; J trimming: 5 bases; junction bases outside the gene matches: 3.

The V gene is TRBV10-3, the J gene TRBJ2-1; TRBD2 is a possible D gene (5 bases). This CDR3 has 15 amino acids. Trimming pared 0 bases from V and 6 bases from J, leaving 12 bases between. CDR1 is ENHRY and CDR2 is SYGVKD in the germline V gene. The DNA of the CDR3 is TGTGCCATCAGTGAGTCGCCAAGTGCGGGCAATGAGCAGTTCTTC. It encodes CAISESPSAGNEQFF.

The chain carries TRBV4-1 and TRBJ2-1; a weak D match, TRBD2 (6 bases). The CDR3 has 16 amino acids. The ends were cut back, 0 bases at V and 5 bases at J, with 14 bases in the middle. Germline V lookup: CDR1 MGHRA, CDR2 YSYEKL. DNA for the CDR3: TGCGCCAGCAGCCAAGATCAGGCGGGACCCCACAATGAGCAGTTCTTC. Encoded protein: CASSQDQAGPHNEQFF.

This chain connects TRBV6-1 to TRBJ1-2; D call uncertain. This CDR3 is built from 14 residues. From germline, CDR1 is MNHNS and CDR2 SASEGT. V lost 0 bases and J lost 2, with 7 bases in between. CDR3 nucleotides: TGTGCCAGCAGTGAAGCTAGGGAGAACTATGGCTACACCTTC. Translated: CASSEARENYGYTF.

The chain joins TRBV14 to TRBJ2-1; maybe TRBD1 (6 bases). Germline CDR1 reads SGHDN; CDR2 reads FVKESK. Trimming took off 3 bases at V and 9 bases at J, with 15 bases between the two ends. CDR3 length equals 14 residues. CDR3 coding DNA: TGTGCCAGCAGCCACTTCCAGGGGCGAGGTGAGCAGTTCTTC. It translates to CASSHFQGRGEQFF.

This CDR3 is CASREGLISNQPQHF. The CDR3 DNA follows: TGTGCCAGCAGAGAGGGACTGATAAGCAATCAGCCCCAGCATTTT. The chain has TRBV2 and TRBJ1-5, with a tentative D call TRBD1 (5 bases). The germline V gene has CDR1 SNHLY and CDR2 FYNNEI. The CDR3 has 15 residues. With 6 bases removed from V and 1 base from J, the gap between germline ends came to 13 bases. Complete variable domain (other parts from reference TRBV2 and TRBJ1-5): EPEVTQTPSHQVTQMGQEVILRCVPISNHLYFYWYRQILGQKVEFLVSFYNNEISEKSEIFDDQFSVERPDGSNFTLKIRSTKLEDSAMYFCASREGLISNQPQHFGDGTRLSIL.

This chain connects TRBV6-2 or TRBV6-3 to TRBJ2-1; 11 nucleotides line up with TRBD2. Germline V CDR1 and CDR2: MNHEY, SVGEGT. V was pared by 4 bases and J by 10 bases, with 3 bases of the junction left unmatched. The CDR3 loop spans 13 amino acids. The chain's CDR3 is CASSSSSGGEQFF. CDR3 coding DNA: TGTGCCAGCAGTTCCTCTAGCGGGGGGGAGCAGTTCTTC.

In nucleotides, the CDR3 is TGTGCCAGCAGCTTGGGTGGACTAGCGGGAGAGACCCAGTACTTC. It is translated as CASSLGGLAGETQYF. V and J are TRBV5-4 and TRBJ2-5, with 11 bases matching TRBD2. Germline lookup yields CDR1 SGHNT and CDR2 YYREEE (reference sequence). The V gene end was trimmed by 0 bases and the J gene end by 4 bases; junction bases not matched to a gene: 2. The CDR3 consists of 15 residues.

The chain employs TRBV6-5 and TRBJ1-6; 7 positions match TRBD1. The CDR3 has 15 residues. Trimming at V came to 3 bases and at J to 7 bases, leaving 6 bases not matched to a gene. Germline V gene data show CDR1 as MNHEY and CDR2 as SVGAGI. Here the CDR3 DNA reads TGTGCCAGCAGTTATGTGGACAGGCTAAATTCACCCCTCCACTTT. Protein product: CASSYVDRLNSPLHF.

This chain connects TRBV10-1 to TRBJ1-1, with a weak D call TRBD1 (6 bases). Trimming removed 2 bases from V and 10 bases from J, with 8 bases in between. This CDR3 contains 11 residues. Germline V gene data show CDR1 as WNHNN and CDR2 as SYGVQD (reference sequence). CDR3: CASSEGGRAFF. The CDR3 DNA reads TGCGCCAGCAGTGAGGGGGGCAGAGCTTTCTTT.

The chain combines TRBV7-2 with TRBJ1-3; no clear D. Germline loops: CDR1 SGHTA, CDR2 FQGNSA. The CDR3 contains 15 residues. Trimming took off 0 bases at V and 0 bases at J, with 6 bases between the two ends. The CDR3 loop reads CASSLAGSSGNTIYF. CDR3 bases: TGTGCCAGCAGCTTAGCAGGGAGCTCTGGAAACACCATATATTTT. The full variable domain, with the rest looked up from reference TRBV7-2 and TRBJ1-3, is GAGVSQSPSNKVTEKGKDVELRCDPISGHTALYWYRQSLGQGLEFLIYFQGNSAPDKSGLPSDRFSAERTGGSVSTLTIQRTQQEDSAVYLCASSLAGSSGNTIYFGEGSWLTVV.

The CDR3 spells CASGRDSPYGYTF. The CDR3, as DNA: TGCGCCAGCGGCCGGGACAGCCCCTATGGCTACACCTTC. The chain carries TRBV5-1 and TRBJ1-2; 7 nucleotides align to TRBD1. Looked up from germline, CDR1 is SGHRS and CDR2 is YFSETQ. CDR3 length equals 13 residues. V was clipped by 7 bases and J by 4 bases; unmatched bases: 7.

The chain is built from TRBV10-3 and TRBJ2-5; D possibly corresponds to TRBD1 (6 bases). Trimming took off 3 bases at V and 6 bases at J, with 17 bases between the two ends. Germline V gene data show CDR1 as ENHRY and CDR2 as SYGVKD. There are 15 residues in the CDR3. The CDR3 loop is CAISDPGGRDKTQYF. In nucleotides, the CDR3 is TGTGCCATCAGTGACCCCGGAGGCCGGGACAAGACCCAGTACTTC.

The CDR3 DNA is TGTGCCAGCAGTCCTAGCGGGGGGGTACAAGAGACCCAGTACTTC. Its protein product is CASSPSGGVQETQYF. The J gene is TRBJ2-5, the V gene TRBV6-1, with 12 positions matching TRBD2. The CDR3 totals 15 residues. The germline V gene has CDR1 MNHNS and CDR2 SASEGT. J gave up 2 bases and V 5 bases, and 3 bases lay outside the gene matches.

The rearrangement uses TRBV9 and TRBJ1-3; D gene uncertain. The germline CDR1 and CDR2 sequences are SGDLS and YYNGEE. The V gene lost 0 bases and the J gene lost 2 bases, with 9 bases spanning the gap. The CDR3 consists of 15 residues. For the CDR3, the DNA is TGTGCCAGCAGCGTAGGAGGTATCCCTGGAAACACCATATATTTT. It yields the protein CASSVGGIPGNTIYF.

The chain joins TRBV7-9 to TRBJ1-6; possibly TRBD1 for D (5 bases). There are 18 residues in the CDR3. Trimming stripped 4 bases from V and 7 bases from J, with 23 bases between. Per the germline V gene, CDR1 is SEHNR and CDR2 is FQNEAQ (reference sequence). CDR3 nucleotides: TGTGCCAGCAGCTCCCGGGCGGGACGCCCAGACCCAAATTCACCCCTCCACTTT. Its protein is CASSSRAGRPDPNSPLHF.

The chain couples TRBV6-5 to TRBJ2-2, with TRBD1 matching over 9 bases. The CDR3 is made up of 16 amino acids. V lost 0 bases, J lost 5 bases, and 4 bases stayed unmatched. Germline V CDR1 and CDR2: MNHEY, SVGAGI. DNA for the CDR3: TGTGCCAGCAGTTACTCGACAGGGGGGTTTACCGGGGAGCTGTTTTTT. This encodes CASSYSTGGFTGELFF.

The chain is built from TRBV12-3 or TRBV12-4 and TRBJ2-3, with 7 nucleotides matching TRBD2. Losses at the gene ends were 5 bases for V and 8 bases for J; bases not matched to a gene: 4. The CDR3 covers 12 residues. The CDR3 sequence is CASSPRGVTQYF. The CDR3 DNA reads as TGTGCCAGCAGTCCACGGGGGGTTACGCAGTATTTT.

The chain links TRBV4-1 to TRBJ1-5, with TRBD1 matching 7 bases. The length of the CDR3 is 16 residues. The germline V gene has CDR1 MGHRA and CDR2 YSYEKL. V trimming: 2 bases; J trimming: 4 bases; junction bases outside the gene matches: 8. The DNA for the CDR3 is TGCGCCAGCAGCCAAACGACAGGGATTTTAAATCAGCCCCAGCATTTT. Translated: CASSQTTGILNQPQHF.

The rearrangement links TRBV28 to TRBJ2-1; the D is unclear. Trimming pared 5 bases from V and 2 bases from J, leaving 13 bases between. Germline V gene lookup returns CDR1 MDHEN and CDR2 SYDVKM. The CDR3 is 15 residues long. The CDR3 spells CASSPVNRAYNEQFF. DNA for the CDR3: TGTGCCAGCAGTCCCGTAAATCGGGCCTACAATGAGCAGTTCTTC.

The genes are TRBV19 and TRBJ2-6, with TRBD1 matching over 9 bases. V trimming: 3 bases; J trimming: 4 bases; junction bases outside the gene matches: 4. Looked up from germline, CDR1 is LNHDA and CDR2 is SQIVND (reference sequence). The CDR3 extends over 16 amino acids. The CDR3 nucleotides read TGTGCCAGTAGTATCGGGGACAGGGCCGGGGCCAACGTCCTGACTTTC. It yields the protein CASSIGDRAGANVLTF.

This chain connects TRBV7-3 to TRBJ2-3; 11 bases are a match to TRBD2. J gave up 4 bases and V 5 bases, and 8 bases lay outside the gene matches. This CDR3 has 16 amino acids. Per the germline V gene, CDR1 is SGHTA and CDR2 is FQGTGA. In DNA, the CDR3 is TGTGCCAGCAGCCCAGTAGCGGGAGGGCCCGCAGATACGCAGTATTTT. This gives the protein CASSPVAGGPADTQYF.